The 7 T cell receptor beta chains presented below share a single source sample, sequenced in a study of early stage breast cancer tumors. Only in-frame clones appear in the TCRdb table, and some are missing; sequencing was by immunoSEQ multiplex PCR. This sample has 60,000 to 80,000 clones; around 80% occur once, and the top ten carry 3% to 3.5%. Sequenced sample: blood. The receptors here all came from a person between 60 and 69 years old with breast cancer.

This sequence joins TRBV29-1 and TRBJ1-1, with D hard to call. This CDR3 region has 13 residues. Trimming took off 0 bases at V and 5 bases at J, with 10 bases between the two ends. CDR1 and CDR2 from the germline V gene are SQVTM and ANQGSEA. The CDR3 here is CSVEERAGTEAFF. CDR3 DNA: TGCAGCGTTGAAGAGAGAGCGGGGACTGAAGCTTTCTTT. Supplemented by reference TRBV29-1 and TRBJ1-1, the full variable domain reads SAVISQKPSRDICQRGTSLTIQCQVDSQVTMMFWYRQQPGQSLTLIATANQGSEATYESGFVIDKFPISRPNLTFSTLTVSNMSPEDSSIYLCSVEERAGTEAFFGQGTRLTVV.

This sequence joins TRBV9 and TRBJ2-3; 11 bases line up with TRBD2. With 3 bases clipped from V and 2 bases from J, the junction kept 8 bases outside the gene matches. CDR1 SGDLS and CDR2 YYNGEE come from the germline V gene. This CDR3 region has 17 residues. CDR3 sequence: CASSALLAGGPTDTQYF. The DNA of the CDR3 is TGTGCCAGCAGCGCGCTATTAGCGGGAGGGCCCACAGATACGCAGTATTTT.

The chain recombines TRBV19 with TRBJ2-2; 11 nucleotides align to TRBD1. Germline loops: CDR1 LNHDA, CDR2 SQIVND (reference sequence). CDR3 length: 16 residues. V lost 3 bases and J lost 5; bases outside the gene matches: 5. The CDR3 spells CASSIKGQGGTGELFF. CDR3 DNA: TGTGCCAGTAGTATCAAGGGACAGGGGGGAACCGGGGAGCTGTTTTTT.

V is TRBV9 and J is TRBJ1-4; no clear D. Trimming removed 0 bases from V and 8 bases from J, with 14 bases in between. Germline CDR1 reads SGDLS; CDR2 reads YYNGEE. This CDR3 has 15 residues. CDR3 nucleotides: TGTGCCAGCAGCGTAGGGGCACTCCCCGGGGAAAAACTGTTTTTT. Residues: CASSVGALPGEKLFF. Looking up the rest from reference TRBV9 and TRBJ1-4 gives the full variable domain: DSGVTQTPKHLITATGQRVTLRCSPRSGDLSVYWYQQSLDQGLQFLIQYYNGEERAKGNILERFSAQQFPDLHSELNLSSLELGDSALYFCASSVGALPGEKLFFGSGTQLSVL.

The chain uses TRBV27 and TRBJ1-5, with 7 bases that match TRBD1. With V trimmed by 4 bases and J by 11 bases, 8 bases remained unmatched. The CDR3 consists of 13 residues. Per germline, CDR1 MNHEY and CDR2 SMNVEV (reference sequence). In nucleotides, the CDR3 is TGTGCCAGCAGTTCGGGACAGACGCGGTCCCAGCATTTT. It codes for CASSSGQTRSQHF.

The chain is built from TRBV19 and TRBJ2-1; 8 bases align to TRBD2. Germline V CDR1 and CDR2: LNHDA, SQIVND (reference sequence). This CDR3 is 15 amino acids long. V was pared by 3 bases and J by 7 bases, with 8 bases of the junction left unmatched. DNA for the CDR3: TGTGCCAGTAGTATGAAGCGGGGGCCGAGGAATGAGCAGTTCTTC. This encodes CASSMKRGPRNEQFF. Based on the CDR3 plus reference TRBV19 and TRBJ2-1, the full variable domain is DGGITQSPKYLFRKEGQNVTLSCEQNLNHDAMYWYRQDPGQGLRLIYYSQIVNDFQKGDIAEGYSVSREKKESFPLTVTSAQKNPTAFYLCASSMKRGPRNEQFFGPGTRLTVL.

V gene TRBV5-1 combines with J gene TRBJ1-3, with 7 bases fitting TRBD1. The junction had 6 bases not matched to a gene; V was cut back by 2 bases and J by 4 bases. Germline values: CDR1 SGHRS, CDR2 YFSETQ. The CDR3 consists of 15 residues. The DNA of the CDR3 is TGCGCCAGCAGCTTAACAGGGGCGCTGGGAAACACCATATATTTT. Translating it yields CASSLTGALGNTIYF.